This TCR beta chain was found in a study of shared clonotypes between healthy human individuals. General study results and limits: Between a few donors, naive CD4 clonotypes were shared at a level of approximately 5%. Naive subsets generally exceeded memory subsets in estimated richness.

A remark on this clone: Its antigen is currently unknown.

The CDR3 contains 18 residues. J gave up 0 bases and V 1 base, and 4 bases lay outside the gene matches. The germline CDR1 and CDR2 sequences are MDHEN and SYDVKM. Per the original data handling: Junction-only sequences without quality scores came from ImmunoSEQ, so filtering differed. Using immunoSEQ multiplex PCR, the repertoire was profiled, and TCRdb retains in-frame clones only, with some absent. V, J and clone size were drawn from that table, and D and trimming were deduced from the DNA. Of about 530,000 clones in the sample, 90% to 97% were seen once. The sequence derives from a young woman in good health. V is TRBV28 and J is TRBJ2-6, with 9 bases fitting TRBD1. The source material was naive CD4+ T cells sorted from blood. Subset described: CD45RA+ positively selected. CDR3 loop: CASSLLGQGSSGANVLTF. The CDR3 DNA sequence: TGTGCCAGCAGTTTATTGGGACAGGGAAGCTCTGGGGCCAACGTCCTGACTTTC.